This T cell receptor beta chain was observed in a study of patients and donors after allogeneic stem cell transplantation. TCRdb re-called the RT-PCR reads with MiXCR, one entry per CDR3 protein. The sample comprises about 960,000 distinct CDR3 sequences, more than 15% of which are singletons, and around 5.5% rests with the top ten. The V end lost 3 bases, the J end lost 5 bases, and 16 bases lay between the germline ends. Germline V gene sequence: CDR1 SGHDN, CDR2 FVKESK. The CDR3 has 15 residues. The chain joins TRBV14 to TRBJ1-2; possibly TRBD1 for D (5 bases). The origin of this receptor is a human donor who was either an allogeneic HSCT recipient or a stem cell or donor lymphocyte infusion donor (not recorded which). It is not recorded whose cells these are; they may come from a transplant donor. Sample: blood, either unsorted or a sorted T cell fraction (not recorded which). The CDR3 nucleotides read TGTGCCAGCAGCCACCGGGACGGGATTCTTTATGGCTACACCTTC. As protein: CASSHRDGILYGYTF. The full variable domain, rest sourced from reference TRBV14 and TRBJ1-2, is EAGVTQFPSHSVIEKGQTVTLRCDPISGHDNLYWYRRVMGKEIKFLLHFVKESKQDESGMPNNRFLAERTGGTYSTLKVQPAELEDSGVYFCASSHRDGILYGYTFGSGTRLTVV.